These T cell receptor beta chains were read from a single sample in a study of regulatory T cells in long-lasting Graves disease. MiXCR, applied by TCRdb to the multiplex PCR reads, yields one record per CDR3 protein. The data show 360,000 or so distinct CDR3 sequences, 16% seen once. Another study also made use of these data, one on T cells in Graves' hyperthyroidism and ophthalmopathy.

The source was peripheral blood mononuclear cells (PBMCs), collected at new diagnosis, from a patient treated with antithyroid drugs. The receptor set was obtained from a man in his forties with Graves disease. Both conserved end residues are part of each CDR3. Each record gives: CDR3 length, V gene, J gene, CDR3 protein.

16	TRBV18	TRBJ1-6	CASSPTGTGRNSPLHF
13	TRBV4-1	TRBJ2-7	CASSQVHRYEQYF
14	TRBV7-7	TRBJ1-3	CASSPGGYGNTIYF
13	TRBV5-1	TRBJ1-2	CASSRDRGGGYTF
13	TRBV18	TRBJ1-1	CASSRTTGLFGFF
13	TRBV30	TRBJ1-4	CAWSAQGGEKLFF
19	TRBV24-1	TRBJ2-3	CATSDTLRLAGGRGDTQYF
15	TRBV4-1	TRBJ1-3	CASSPLSGRGNTIYF
13	TRBV30	TRBJ2-5	CAWRTQGAGTQYF
16	TRBV5-1	TRBJ2-5	CASSLRDRVGQETQYF
17	TRBV4-2	TRBJ1-5	CASSQDLNAGERQPQHF
14	TRBV6-1	TRBJ2-5	CASSPWATQETQYF
17	TRBV19	TRBJ1-5	CASTPPQDSYSNQPQHF
13	TRBV7-9	TRBJ2-2	CASSATGTGELFF
14	TRBV7-2	TRBJ1-1	CASSLDRAATEAFF
14	TRBV7-3	TRBJ2-3	CASSVLGSTDTQYF
14	TRBV30	TRBJ2-7	CAWSLGGAGDEQYF
15	TRBV6-2/TRBV6-3	TRBJ1-1	CASSIDRAMNTEAFF
13	TRBV28	TRBJ2-7	CASSQVTGYEQYF
18	TRBV7-6	TRBJ2-1	CASSSIGGLAGQYNEQFF
16	TRBV6-4	TRBJ1-1	CASSYKSQLMNTEAFF
15	TRBV11-2	TRBJ2-2	CASSLVAGDTGELFF
20	TRBV4-1	TRBJ1-3	CASSHPIGQGVRSTGNTIYF